This T cell receptor beta chain was identified in a study of cytomegalovirus exposure and HLA in healthy donors. Findings and caveats of the study: In a later analysis, TCR beta V- and J-gene trimming showed a link to a missense DCLRE1C variant.

In regard to this clone: Its antigen is unknown.

Both 60 Vbeta primers and 13 Jbeta primers went into the PCR. Profiling relied on immunoSEQ multiplex PCR, and the TCRdb table lists in-frame clones only, not all of them. The sample consists of roughly 170,000 clones, more than 70% of them appearing once. CDR1 is LNHNV and CDR2 is YYDKDF in the germline V gene (reference sequence). V gave up 3 bases and J gave up 8 bases, with 17 bases separating them. The CDR3 is made up of 15 amino acids. The material sequenced was PBMCs. The rearrangement joins TRBV15 to TRBJ1-3; D perhaps matches TRBD1 (6 bases). The clonotype originates from a man aged 30 to 45 in good health and CMV-seronegative. CDR3 sequence reads: CATSRSPPGADTIYF. CDR3 bases: TGTGCCACCAGCAGGAGCCCCCCAGGGGCGGACACCATATATTTT.